Presented here are 26 T cell receptor beta chains from one specimen sequenced in a study of blood T cell repertoires in COVID-19 (dated by TCRdb to about 2020). The method was the immunoSEQ multiplex PCR assay. Entries here come from immuneACCESS through TCRdb and include only in-frame sequences with V and J called. Some clones fail to appear in such tables; in the studies checked, an unresolved V gene covers under half of the shortfall, and the cause of the remainder is unknown. The sample profile shows 200,000 to 300,000 clones; about 88% of them were found once. Over 4% of the sample is held by the ten biggest clonotypes. Sample: peripheral blood. The receptors stem from a man aged 60 to 75 who had recovered from COVID-19.

The chain uses TRBV7-2 and TRBJ1-6, with D maybe TRBD1 (6 bases). In germline, CDR1 is SGHTA, CDR2 FQGNSA. Trimming shortened V by 4 bases and J by 5 bases, and 9 bases separated the two germline ends. The CDR3 sequence is 14 residues long. The CDR3 nucleotides are TGTGCCAGCAGCTCAGGGGTTAATAATTCACCCCTCCACTTT. Protein sequence: CASSSGVNNSPLHF.

The rearrangement links TRBV5-1 to TRBJ1-1, with 7 positions matching TRBD1. Trimming cost V 0 bases and J 5 bases; bases outside gene matches: 10. Germline V gene data show CDR1 as SGHRS and CDR2 as YFSETQ. The CDR3 spans 16 residues. Written as DNA, the CDR3 is TGCGCCAGCAGCTTGGTAGCAGGGGGAAGGGGAACTGAAGCTTTCTTT. Translation gives CASSLVAGGRGTEAFF.

The V gene is TRBV6-1, the J gene TRBJ1-4, with D possibly matching TRBD1 (6 bases). Trimming removed 3 bases at V and 0 bases at J, with 17 bases between. This CDR3 region has 18 residues. Germline V gene sequence: CDR1 MNHNS, CDR2 SASEGT. CDR3 residues: CASSDGAGEWATNEKLFF. CDR3 bases: TGTGCCAGCAGTGATGGGGCAGGGGAGTGGGCAACTAATGAAAAACTGTTTTTT.

The gene calls are TRBV2 and TRBJ1-2; maybe TRBD1 (5 bases). V was cut by 6 bases and J by 1 base, with 12 bases left in between. The CDR3 consists of 14 residues. The germline V gene has CDR1 SNHLY and CDR2 FYNNEI. CDR3 residues: CASRGEGRNYGYTF. CDR3 DNA: TGTGCCAGCAGGGGGGAGGGCCGTAACTATGGCTACACCTTC.

This rearrangement joins TRBV9 to TRBJ1-6; D is unclear. V lost 7 bases and J lost 5, with 19 bases in between. Germline V lookup: CDR1 SGDLS, CDR2 YYNGEE. The CDR3 spans 16 residues. The CDR3 DNA reads TGTGCCAGCTCCCGCCTGGGAGGGCGGGATAATTCACCCCTCCACTTT. It encodes CASSRLGGRDNSPLHF.

This sequence joins TRBV28 and TRBJ1-2; 8 nucleotides line up with TRBD1. The CDR3 covers 15 residues. V gave up 4 bases and J gave up 7 bases; unmatched junction bases: 11. In germline, CDR1 is MDHEN, CDR2 SYDVKM. The CDR3 reads CASSSYPKDRVGYTF. The CDR3 region has the DNA TGTGCCAGCAGTTCATACCCTAAGGACAGGGTTGGCTACACCTTC.

The chain combines TRBV18 with TRBJ2-7; a possible D gene is TRBD2 (6 bases). V was clipped by 0 bases and J by 2 bases, with 14 bases between them. The CDR3 runs 16 residues. CDR1 and CDR2 from the germline V gene are KGHSH and LQKENI. The CDR3 reads CASSPPRSGSPYEQYF. In DNA, the CDR3 is TGTGCCAGCTCACCACCCCGGAGCGGGTCCCCCTACGAGCAGTACTTC.

The V and J genes are TRBV30 and TRBJ1-5; D not certain. V was trimmed by 1 base and J by 11 bases, leaving 15 bases between them. This CDR3 is built from 13 residues. Germline V CDR1 and CDR2: GTSNPN, SVGIG (reference sequence). CDR3 sequence: CAWSGRGRRAQHF. The CDR3 DNA reads TGTGCCTGGAGTGGCCGGGGAAGAAGGGCCCAGCATTTT.

The chain recombines TRBV4-2 with TRBJ1-1, with TRBD1 as a possible D gene (6 bases). V was clipped by 0 bases and J by 3 bases, with 8 bases between them. Germline V gene data show CDR1 as LGHNA and CDR2 as YNFKEQ. The CDR3 extends over 14 amino acids. This chain's CDR3 is CASSQERGHTEAFF. Written as DNA, the CDR3 is TGTGCCAGCAGCCAAGAGCGGGGGCACACTGAAGCTTTCTTT.

This clone was seen just once. V gene TRBV2 combines with J gene TRBJ2-1; 12 bases fit TRBD2. V lost 3 bases and J lost 9; bases outside the gene matches: 6. CDR1 SNHLY and CDR2 FYNNEI come from the germline V gene. This CDR3 has 15 residues. DNA for the CDR3: TGTGCCAGCAGTGACACTAGCGGGGGGCAAGGTGAGCAGTTCTTC. Its protein is CASSDTSGGQGEQFF.

The chain joins TRBV4-1 to TRBJ2-7, with D unclear. The CDR3 has 13 amino acids. CDR1 is MGHRA, CDR2 YSYEKL, per germline. Trimming left V 0 bases short and J 3 bases short, with 6 bases between. This CDR3 reads CASSQDLGYEQYF. CDR3 bases: TGCGCCAGCAGCCAAGATCTCGGCTACGAGCAGTACTTC.

The chain employs TRBV7-2 and TRBJ2-5; 9 bases match TRBD1. The V gene end was trimmed by 2 bases and the J gene end by 4 bases; junction bases not matched to a gene: 2. The CDR3 is made up of 14 amino acids. Germline loops: CDR1 SGHTA, CDR2 FQGNSA. For the CDR3, the DNA is TGTGCCAGCAGCTTAACAGGGGGCGGAGAGACCCAGTACTTC. Amino acid sequence: CASSLTGGGETQYF.

On this clone: In the same sample, other DNA sequences code for this CDR3. The CDR3 here is CASSPGQGETQYF. CDR3 bases: TGTGCCAGCTCACCGGGACAGGGAGAGACCCAGTACTTC. The rearrangement links TRBV18 to TRBJ2-5; 9 nucleotides agree with TRBD1. The CDR3 is made up of 13 amino acids. The J segment lost 4 bases and the V segment lost 3 bases, leaving 0 bases of the junction unmatched. Germline V lookup: CDR1 KGHSH, CDR2 LQKENI.

This clone occurred a few times. This chain connects TRBV7-8 to TRBJ1-5; D unresolved. The CDR3 extends over 15 amino acids. V lost 8 bases and J lost 4, with 18 bases in between. Per the germline V gene, CDR1 is SGHVS and CDR2 is FQNEAQ. DNA for the CDR3: TGTGCCAGCGGCACGGGATCCCAAACAAATCAGCCCCAGCATTTT. Encoded protein: CASGTGSQTNQPQHF.

As DNA, the CDR3 is TGTGCCAGCAGCTTTTTACTCAGGGGGGCCACCGGGGAGCTGTTTTTT. Its protein is CASSFLLRGATGELFF. This chain connects TRBV7-9 to TRBJ2-2; D might be TRBD1 (7 bases). Germline assignment: CDR1 SEHNR and CDR2 FQNEAQ (reference sequence). Trimming removed 3 bases at V and 4 bases at J, with 15 bases between. The CDR3 totals 16 residues. Together with reference TRBV7-9 and TRBJ2-2, the CDR3 gives the full variable domain: DTGVSQNPRHKITKRGQNVTFRCDPISEHNRLYWYRQTLGQGPEFLTYFQNEAQLEKSRLLSDRFSAERPKGSFSTLEIQRTEQGDSAMYLCASSFLLRGATGELFFGEGSRLTVL.

The V call is TRBV5-4, the J call TRBJ2-5; TRBD2 aligns across 9 bases. This CDR3 is 16 amino acids long. Trimming removed 4 bases from V and 2 bases from J; junction bases left unmatched: 9. From germline, CDR1 is SGHNT and CDR2 YYREEE (reference sequence). The CDR3 DNA follows: TGTGCCAGCAGCCCGCGGGGGGGGCCCGTTCAAGAGACCCAGTACTTC. Translation gives CASSPRGGPVQETQYF.

CDR3 nucleotide sequence: TGTGCCAGCAGTACGGGACAGGGTTACACCGGGGAGCTGTTTTTT. Translation: CASSTGQGYTGELFF. V gene TRBV6-5 combines with J gene TRBJ2-2, with 9 bases matching TRBD1. Looked up from germline, CDR1 is MNHEY and CDR2 is SVGAGI. V was clipped by 5 bases and J by 3 bases; unmatched bases: 4. The CDR3 consists of 15 residues.

This clone was seen a single time. The same CDR3 is also encoded by other DNA sequences in this sample. The rearrangement joins TRBV9 to TRBJ2-7; no clear D. Trimming left V 0 bases short and J 2 bases short, with 6 bases between. Germline V lookup: CDR1 SGDLS, CDR2 YYNGEE. CDR3 length: 13 residues. CDR3 nucleotides: TGTGCCAGCAGCGTAGGCAGTACCTACGAGCAGTACTTC. Its protein is CASSVGSTYEQYF.

This rearrangement joins TRBV11-2 to TRBJ1-4, with D uncertain. CDR3 length: 15 residues. The germline V gene has CDR1 SGHAT and CDR2 FQNNGV. V lost 1 base and J 3 bases, leaving 9 bases between the germline ends. The CDR3 nucleotides read TGTGCCAGCAGCTTAGTCGGTCCTCCTAATGAAAAACTGTTTTTT. It codes for CASSLVGPPNEKLFF.

This chain uses TRBV10-3 with TRBJ1-1; 10 bases are a match to TRBD1. CDR1 and CDR2 from the germline V gene are ENHRY and SYGVKD. V shed 1 base, J shed 5 bases, and the junction held 16 bases outside the gene matches. This CDR3 contains 19 residues. CDR3 sequence: CAISEFPIVGTGVRTEAFF. The CDR3 region has the DNA TGTGCCATCAGTGAGTTCCCGATCGTGGGGACAGGGGTAAGAACTGAAGCTTTCTTT.

The chain has TRBV5-1 and TRBJ2-7, with TRBD1 matching over 9 bases. CDR1 is SGHRS and CDR2 is YFSETQ in the germline V gene. CDR3 size: 15 residues. V lost 0 bases, J lost 3 bases, and 4 bases stayed unmatched. The CDR3 coding sequence is TGCGCCAGCAGCTTGGCGGGACAGGGAGGCTACGAGCAGTACTTC. Its protein is CASSLAGQGGYEQYF.

V gene TRBV7-2 combines with J gene TRBJ2-2; D perhaps matches TRBD1 (6 bases). Germline V lookup: CDR1 SGHTA, CDR2 FQGNSA. V dropped 4 bases and J dropped 6 bases, with 9 bases sitting between them. There are 13 residues in the CDR3. The CDR3 here is CASSSTGSGELFF. The CDR3 DNA sequence: TGTGCCAGCAGCTCGACAGGTTCCGGGGAGCTGTTTTTT.

The V and J genes are TRBV19 and TRBJ1-6; a possible D gene is TRBD1 (5 bases). The CDR3 is 19 amino acids. Germline V gives CDR1 LNHDA, CDR2 SQIVND (reference sequence). V dropped 4 bases and J dropped 3 bases, with 22 bases sitting between them. For the CDR3, the DNA is TGTGCCAGTAGTACTTTTTTTCCCGGGGGTCAAAGCTATAATTCACCCCTCCACTTT. It translates to CASSTFFPGGQSYNSPLHF.

The chain couples TRBV4-2 to TRBJ1-1; 8 bases match TRBD1. The CDR3 contains 16 residues. Trimming took 4 bases from V and 3 from J; bases not matched to a gene: 10. CDR1 and CDR2 from the germline V gene are LGHNA and YNFKEQ. The CDR3 DNA follows: TGTGCCAGCAGCCGTCGGACAGGGCCAATGGACACTGAAGCTTTCTTT. This codes for CASSRRTGPMDTEAFF.

J is TRBJ1-2 and V is TRBV5-1; D gene uncertain. Trimming stripped 1 base from V and 6 bases from J, with 10 bases between. Germline V CDR1 and CDR2: SGHRS, YFSETQ. The CDR3 runs 13 residues. CDR3 in amino acids: CASSLYPYDGYTF. CDR3 bases: TGCGCCAGCAGCTTGTATCCGTATGATGGCTACACCTTC.

This clone was picked up one time. The chain uses TRBV6-5 and TRBJ2-7; D possibly corresponds to TRBD2 (6 bases). V gave up 3 bases and J gave up 6 bases, with 9 bases separating them. CDR3 length: 12 residues. Germline loops: CDR1 MNHEY, CDR2 SVGAGI. CDR3 sequence (DNA): TGTGCCAGCAGTTATCTGGGGGGCGAGCAGTACTTC. Protein: CASSYLGGEQYF.